The source of this TCR beta chain is a study of blood T cell repertoires in COVID-19. The CDR3 extends over 14 amino acids. The V segment lost 4 bases and the J segment 1 base; nucleotides outside the gene matches: 3. From germline, CDR1 is SGHRS and CDR2 YFSETQ. TCRdb's table, derived via immunoSEQ multiplex PCR, lists solely in-frame clones and lacks some. The profile shows a few hundred thousand clones, about 86% of them singletons. V and J are TRBV5-1 and TRBJ1-1, with 8 bases identical to TRBD1. The sequenced material came from peripheral blood. The sequence derives from a woman aged 70-85 years with COVID-19, enrolled during active disease. The DNA of the CDR3 is TGCGCCAGCAGCGTAGGACAGGGGAACACTGAAGCTTTCTTT. It specifies CASSVGQGNTEAFF.